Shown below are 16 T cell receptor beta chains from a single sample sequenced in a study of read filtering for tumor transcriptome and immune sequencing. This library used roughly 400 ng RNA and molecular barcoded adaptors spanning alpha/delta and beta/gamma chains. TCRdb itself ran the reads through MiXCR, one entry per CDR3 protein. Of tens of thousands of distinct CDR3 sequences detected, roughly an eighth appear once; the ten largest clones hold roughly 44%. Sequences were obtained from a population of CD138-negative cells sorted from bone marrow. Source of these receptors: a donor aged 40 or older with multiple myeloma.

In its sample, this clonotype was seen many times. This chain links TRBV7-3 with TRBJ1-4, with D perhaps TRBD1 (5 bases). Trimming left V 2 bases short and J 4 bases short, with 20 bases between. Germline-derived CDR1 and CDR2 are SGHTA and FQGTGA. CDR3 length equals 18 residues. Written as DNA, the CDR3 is TGTGCCAGCAGCTTATCCCTAGGTTCAGGGCACCATAATGAAAAACTGTTTTTT. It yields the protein CASSLSLGSGHHNEKLFF.

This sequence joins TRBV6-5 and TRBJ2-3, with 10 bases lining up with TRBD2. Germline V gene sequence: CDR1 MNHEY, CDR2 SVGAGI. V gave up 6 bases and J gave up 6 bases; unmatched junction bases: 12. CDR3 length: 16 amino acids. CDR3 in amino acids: CASSPFGGSGRDTQYF. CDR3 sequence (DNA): TGTGCCAGCAGCCCCTTTGGTGGTAGCGGGAGGGATACGCAGTATTTT.

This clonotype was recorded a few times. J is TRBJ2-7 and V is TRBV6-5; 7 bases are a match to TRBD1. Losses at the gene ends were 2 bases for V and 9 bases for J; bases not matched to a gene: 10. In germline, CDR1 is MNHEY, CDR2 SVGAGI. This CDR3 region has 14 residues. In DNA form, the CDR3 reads TGTGCCAGCAGTTACACAGGGGCCCGTTATAGGCAGTACTTC. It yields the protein CASSYTGARYRQYF.

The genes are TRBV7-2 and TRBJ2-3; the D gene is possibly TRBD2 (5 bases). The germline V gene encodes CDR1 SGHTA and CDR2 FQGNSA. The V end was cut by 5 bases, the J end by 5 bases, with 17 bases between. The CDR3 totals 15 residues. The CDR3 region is CASSPRPGREDTQYF. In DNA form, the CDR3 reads TGTGCCAGCAGCCCCCGGCCGGGTCGGGAAGATACGCAGTATTTT.

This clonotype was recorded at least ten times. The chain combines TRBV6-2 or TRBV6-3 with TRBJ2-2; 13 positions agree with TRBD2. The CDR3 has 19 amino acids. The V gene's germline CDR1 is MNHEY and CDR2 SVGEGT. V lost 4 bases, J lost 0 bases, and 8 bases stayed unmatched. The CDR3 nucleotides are TGTGCCAGCAGTTCTACTAGCGGGAGGGCCGGGGCGAACACCGGGGAGCTGTTTTTT. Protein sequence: CASSSTSGRAGANTGELFF.

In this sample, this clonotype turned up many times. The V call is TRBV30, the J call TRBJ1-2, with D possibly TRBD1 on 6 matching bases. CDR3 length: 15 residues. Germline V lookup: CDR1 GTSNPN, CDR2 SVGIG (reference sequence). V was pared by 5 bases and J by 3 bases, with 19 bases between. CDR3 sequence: CAWAADSSLDYGYTF. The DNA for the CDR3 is TGTGCCTGGGCCGCGGACAGCTCCCTGGACTATGGCTACACCTTC.

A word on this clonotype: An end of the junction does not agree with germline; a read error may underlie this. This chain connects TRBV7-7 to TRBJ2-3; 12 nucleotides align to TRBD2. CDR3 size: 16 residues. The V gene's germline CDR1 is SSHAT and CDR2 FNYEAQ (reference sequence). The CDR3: CASSPLAGGGPDTQYF. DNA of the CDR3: TGTGCTAGCAGCCCGCTAGCGGGAGGGGGGCCAGATACGCAGTATTTT.

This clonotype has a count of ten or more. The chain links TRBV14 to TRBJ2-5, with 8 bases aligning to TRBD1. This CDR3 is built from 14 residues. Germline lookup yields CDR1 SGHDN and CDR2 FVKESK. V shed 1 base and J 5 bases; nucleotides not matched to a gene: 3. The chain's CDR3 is CASSQAGGPETQYF. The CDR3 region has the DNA TGTGCCAGCAGCCAAGCAGGGGGCCCGGAGACCCAGTACTTC.

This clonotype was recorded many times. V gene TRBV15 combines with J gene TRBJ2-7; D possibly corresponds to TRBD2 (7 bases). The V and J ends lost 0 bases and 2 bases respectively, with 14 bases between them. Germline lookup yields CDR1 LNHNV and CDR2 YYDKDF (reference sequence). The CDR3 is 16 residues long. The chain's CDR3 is CATSRDREGGAYEQYF. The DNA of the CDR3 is TGTGCCACCAGCAGAGATAGGGAGGGGGGAGCCTACGAGCAGTACTTC.

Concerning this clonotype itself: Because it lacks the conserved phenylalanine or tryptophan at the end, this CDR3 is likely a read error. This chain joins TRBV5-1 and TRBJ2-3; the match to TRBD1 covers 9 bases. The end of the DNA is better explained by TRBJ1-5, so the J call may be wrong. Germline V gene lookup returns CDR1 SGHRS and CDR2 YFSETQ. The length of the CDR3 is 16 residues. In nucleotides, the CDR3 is TGCGCCGGCAGCTGGGAACAGGGGGCTAGGACAGATACGCAGCATCTT. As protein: CAGSWEQGARTDTQHL.

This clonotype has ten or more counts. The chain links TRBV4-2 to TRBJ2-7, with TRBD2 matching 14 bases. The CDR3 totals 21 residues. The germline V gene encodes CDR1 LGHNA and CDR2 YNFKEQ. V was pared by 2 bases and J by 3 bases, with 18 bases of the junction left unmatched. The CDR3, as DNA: TGTGCCAGCAGCCAAAATGGGCCGACTACCTGGGGACTAGCGGGAGACTACGAGCAGTACTTC. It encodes CASSQNGPTTWGLAGDYEQYF.

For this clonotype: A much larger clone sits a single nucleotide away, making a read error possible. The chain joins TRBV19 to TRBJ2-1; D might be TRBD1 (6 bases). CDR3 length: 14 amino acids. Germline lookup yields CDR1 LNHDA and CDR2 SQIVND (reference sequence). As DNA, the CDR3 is TGTGCCAGTAGTATGGGACAATCCTACAATGAGCAGCTCTTC. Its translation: CASSMGQSYNEQLF.

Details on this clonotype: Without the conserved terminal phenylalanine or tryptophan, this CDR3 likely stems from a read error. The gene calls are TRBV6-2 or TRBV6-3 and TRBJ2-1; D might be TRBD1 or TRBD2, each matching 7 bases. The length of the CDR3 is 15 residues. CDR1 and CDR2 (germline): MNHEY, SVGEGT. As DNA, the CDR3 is TGTGGCAGCAACTCAGCCAGGGGGGGCGGGAATGAGCAGTTCTCC. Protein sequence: CGSNSARGGGNEQFS.

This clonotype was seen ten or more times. The CDR3 protein is CSVDMGTGGTEAFF. Here the CDR3 DNA reads TGCAGCGTTGATATGGGGACAGGGGGCACTGAAGCTTTCTTT. V is TRBV29-1 and J is TRBJ1-1, with 11 bases that match TRBD1. V lost 3 bases and J lost 4; bases outside the gene matches: 4. The CDR3 length is 14 residues. Germline CDR1 SQVTM, CDR2 ANQGSEA.

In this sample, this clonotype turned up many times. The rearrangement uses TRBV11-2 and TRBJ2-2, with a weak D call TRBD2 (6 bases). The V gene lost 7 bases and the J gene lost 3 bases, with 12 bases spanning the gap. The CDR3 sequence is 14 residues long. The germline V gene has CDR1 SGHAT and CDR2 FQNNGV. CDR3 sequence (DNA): TGTGCCAGCACCATTGGAGGGGACACCGGGGAGCTGTTTTTT. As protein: CASTIGGDTGELFF. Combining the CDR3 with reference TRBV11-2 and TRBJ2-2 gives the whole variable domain EAGVAQSPRYKIIEKRQSVAFWCNPISGHATLYWYQQILGQGPKLLIQFQNNGVVDDSQLPKDRFSAERLKGVDSTLKIQPAKLEDSAVYLCASTIGGDTGELFFGEGSRLTVL.

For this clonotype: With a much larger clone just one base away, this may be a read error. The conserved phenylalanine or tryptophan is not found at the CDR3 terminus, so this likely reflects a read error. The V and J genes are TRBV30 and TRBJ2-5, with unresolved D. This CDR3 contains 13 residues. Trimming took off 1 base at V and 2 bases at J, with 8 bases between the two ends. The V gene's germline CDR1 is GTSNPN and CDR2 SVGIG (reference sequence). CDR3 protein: CAWSGGLQETQYL. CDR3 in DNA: TGTGCCTGGAGTGGGGGTCTTCAAGAGACCCAGTACTTA.